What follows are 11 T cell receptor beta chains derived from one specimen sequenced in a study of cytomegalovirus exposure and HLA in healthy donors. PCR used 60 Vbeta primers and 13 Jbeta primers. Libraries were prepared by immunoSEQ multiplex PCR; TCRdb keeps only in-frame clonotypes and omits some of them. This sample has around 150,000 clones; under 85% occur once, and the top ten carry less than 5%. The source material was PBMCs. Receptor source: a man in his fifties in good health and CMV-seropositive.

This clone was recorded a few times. In DNA, the CDR3 is TGTGCCAGCAGTTTAGTGGGACTAGCGGGGGAAAAGGGGTCCGAGCAGTACTTC. Its translation: CASSLVGLAGEKGSEQYF. J is TRBJ2-7 and V is TRBV28; TRBD2 aligns across 14 bases. The CDR3 runs 18 residues. Trimming removed 2 bases from V and 6 bases from J; junction bases left unmatched: 12. CDR1 MDHEN and CDR2 SYDVKM come from the germline V gene.

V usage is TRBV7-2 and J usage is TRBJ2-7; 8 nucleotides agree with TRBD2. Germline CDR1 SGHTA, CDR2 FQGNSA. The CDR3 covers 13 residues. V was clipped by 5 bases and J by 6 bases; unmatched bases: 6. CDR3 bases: TGTGCCAGCAGCCCGACTAGCGTTGGCGAGCAGTACTTC. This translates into CASSPTSVGEQYF.

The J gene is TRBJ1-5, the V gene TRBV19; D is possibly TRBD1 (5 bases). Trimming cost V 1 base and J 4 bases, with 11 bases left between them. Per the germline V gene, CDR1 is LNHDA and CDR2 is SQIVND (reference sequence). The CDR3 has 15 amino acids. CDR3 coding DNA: TGTGCCAGTAGTATAGTTCCAGGGATGAATCAGCCCCAGCATTTT. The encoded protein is CASSIVPGMNQPQHF.

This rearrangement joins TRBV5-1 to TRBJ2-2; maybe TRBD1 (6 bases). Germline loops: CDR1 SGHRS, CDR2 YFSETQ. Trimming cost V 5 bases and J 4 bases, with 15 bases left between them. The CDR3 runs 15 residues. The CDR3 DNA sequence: TGCGCCAGCAGTCGGGACAATCCCTCCACCGGGGAGCTGTTTTTT. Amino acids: CASSRDNPSTGELFF.

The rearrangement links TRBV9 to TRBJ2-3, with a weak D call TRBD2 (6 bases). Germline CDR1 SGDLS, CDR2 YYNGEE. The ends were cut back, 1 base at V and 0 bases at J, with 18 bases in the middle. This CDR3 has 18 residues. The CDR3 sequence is CASSVNLGSRGSTDTQYF. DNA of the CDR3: TGTGCCAGCAGCGTAAACCTCGGGAGTAGGGGAAGCACAGATACGCAGTATTTT.

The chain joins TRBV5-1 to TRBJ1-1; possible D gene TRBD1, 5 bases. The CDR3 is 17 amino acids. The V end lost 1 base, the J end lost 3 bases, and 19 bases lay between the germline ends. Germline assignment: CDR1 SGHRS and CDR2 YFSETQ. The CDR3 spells CASSLLGVGRSDTEAFF. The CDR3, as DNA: TGCGCCAGCAGCTTGTTGGGCGTGGGGCGGTCTGACACTGAAGCTTTCTTT.

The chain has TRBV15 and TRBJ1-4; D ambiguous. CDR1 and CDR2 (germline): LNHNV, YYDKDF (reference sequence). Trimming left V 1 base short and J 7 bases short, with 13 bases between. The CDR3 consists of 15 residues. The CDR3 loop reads CATSRAWASGEKLFF. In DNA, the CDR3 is TGTGCCACCAGCAGAGCGTGGGCGTCCGGTGAAAAACTGTTTTTT.

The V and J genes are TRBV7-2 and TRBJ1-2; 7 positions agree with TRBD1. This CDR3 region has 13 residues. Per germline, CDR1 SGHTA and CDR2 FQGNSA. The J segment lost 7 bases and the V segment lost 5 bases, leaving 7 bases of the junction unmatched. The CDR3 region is CASSPTGFAGYTF. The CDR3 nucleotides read TGTGCCAGCAGCCCGACAGGGTTTGCTGGCTACACCTTC.

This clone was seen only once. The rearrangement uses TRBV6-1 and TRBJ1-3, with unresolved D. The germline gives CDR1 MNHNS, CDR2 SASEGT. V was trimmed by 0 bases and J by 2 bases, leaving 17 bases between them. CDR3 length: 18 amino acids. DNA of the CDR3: TGTGCCAGCAGTGAAGCTGCGGGTGCAGGATTAACTGGAAACACCATATATTTT. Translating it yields CASSEAAGAGLTGNTIYF.

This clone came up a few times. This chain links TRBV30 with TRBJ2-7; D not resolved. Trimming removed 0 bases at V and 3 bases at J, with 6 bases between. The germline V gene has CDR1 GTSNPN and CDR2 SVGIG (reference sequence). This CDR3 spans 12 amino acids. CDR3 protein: CAWSVNYYEQYF. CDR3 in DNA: TGTGCCTGGAGTGTGAACTACTACGAGCAGTACTTC. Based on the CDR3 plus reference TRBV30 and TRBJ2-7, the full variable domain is SQTIHQWPATLVQPVGSPLSLECTVEGTSNPNLYWYRQAAGRGLQLLFYSVGIGQISSEVPQNLSASRPQDRQFILSSKKLLLSDSGFYLCAWSVNYYEQYFGPGTRLTVT.

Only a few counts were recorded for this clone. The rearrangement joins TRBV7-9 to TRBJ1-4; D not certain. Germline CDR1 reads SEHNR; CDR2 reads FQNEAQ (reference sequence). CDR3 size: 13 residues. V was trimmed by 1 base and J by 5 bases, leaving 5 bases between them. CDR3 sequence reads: CASSLGGNEKLFF. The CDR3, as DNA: TGTGCCAGCAGCTTAGGCGGAAATGAAAAACTGTTTTTT.